The clone carrying this TCR beta chain turned up a few times. Its specificity is unknown. TCRdb processed the RT-PCR reads anew with MiXCR; each CDR3 protein has one entry. The top ten clones hold around an eighth of a sample with roughly 150,000 distinct CDR3 sequences, about a tenth of them seen once. The sample is drawn from a study of response to subunit inactivated influenza vaccine. General observations from the study: It was suggested by the authors that few new T cells are recruited by each seasonal influenza vaccination.

This CDR3 comprises 13 residues. Germline V lookup: CDR1 LGHDT, CDR2 YNNKEL (reference sequence). V dropped 3 bases and J dropped 2 bases, with 7 bases sitting between them. The sequence derives from a man in his fifties who received an inactivated influenza vaccine. This sample comprised non-naive T cells sorted from PBMCs, obtained 35 to 45 days after vaccination. V usage is TRBV3-1 and J usage is TRBJ1-2, with TRBD1 as a possible D gene (5 bases). CDR3 nucleotide sequence: TGTGCCAGCAGCCAGGGACGGAACTATGGCTACACCTTC. Translation: CASSQGRNYGYTF. Based on the CDR3 plus reference TRBV3-1 and TRBJ1-2, the full variable domain is DTAVSQTPKYLVTQMGNDKSIKCEQNLGHDTMYWYKQDSKKFLKIMFSYNNKELIINETVPNRFSPKSPDKAHLNLHINSLELGDSAVYFCASSQGRNYGYTFGSGTRLTVV.